The subject of this entry is one T cell receptor (beta chain). This sample is drawn from a study of human T cells and chemical hapten exposure. The overall study: There were per-sample TCR yield variations, arising mainly from small pooled library volume differences.

Unique molecular identifiers were attached to individual cDNA molecules during library preparation. TCRdb reprocessed the RACE reads with MiXCR, giving one entry per CDR3 protein. This table has approximately 79,000 distinct CDR3 sequences, about 8.7% appearing once. The CDR3 has 14 amino acids. Germline values: CDR1 SGHRS, CDR2 YFSETQ. V lost 2 bases and J lost 7, with 13 bases in between. Stated time point: healthy volunteer bleed at 6 weeks. The study extracted total RNA from unfractionated whole blood. Input material: whole blood. The chain joins TRBV5-1 to TRBJ2-1, with D perhaps TRBD2 (5 bases). The source of this sequence is a male donor in good health. Some clones in this sample may be carry-over from other donors' samples. The CDR3 is CASSFSPGENEQFF. CDR3 DNA: TGCGCCAGCAGCTTTTCCCCCGGGGAGAATGAGCAGTTCTTC.